This TCR beta chain came from a study of T cells in Graves' hyperthyroidism and ophthalmopathy. Study information: Pretreatment peripheral blood was obtained at initial diagnosis.

This clonotype was detected ten times or more. Its antigen is not known. Findings and caveats of the study: Among thyroid clonotypes expanded above 0.001, most also appeared in blood.

Uncontrolled infection, other autoimmune disease, pregnancy or lactation excluded patients. Fresh peripheral blood, approximately 10 ml, yielded the PBMCs. Trimming cost V 2 bases and J 5 bases, with 16 bases left between them. CDR3 length: 16 amino acids. Germline CDR1 reads MNHEY; CDR2 reads SMNVEV (reference sequence). It was RNA transcripts that yielded the amplified TCR beta CDR3 regions. Primed by the HTBI set, a first-round RT-PCR was run on the TCR CDR3. TCRdb analysed the multiplex PCR reads with MiXCR anew, one entry per CDR3 protein. This table has roughly 600,000 distinct CDR3 sequences, roughly 15% appearing once.

The receptor was isolated from a woman aged 45-65 years with Graves' ophthalmopathy. The specimen was blood. The V call is TRBV27, the J call TRBJ2-1; no firm D call. The CDR3 region is CASSLKLGPIHNEQFF. The CDR3 DNA reads as TGTGCCAGCAGTTTAAAGCTCGGTCCCATACACAATGAGCAGTTCTTC.